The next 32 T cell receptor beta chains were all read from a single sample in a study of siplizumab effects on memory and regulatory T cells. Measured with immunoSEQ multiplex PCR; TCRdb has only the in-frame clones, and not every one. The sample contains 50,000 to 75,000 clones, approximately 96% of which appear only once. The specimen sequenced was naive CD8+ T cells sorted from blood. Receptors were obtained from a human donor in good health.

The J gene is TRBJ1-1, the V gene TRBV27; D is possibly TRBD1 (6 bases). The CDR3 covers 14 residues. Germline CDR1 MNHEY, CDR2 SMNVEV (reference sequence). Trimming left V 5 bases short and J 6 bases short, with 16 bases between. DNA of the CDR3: TGTGCCAGCAGTCCGCAACAGGGAGCCCCTGAAGCTTTCTTT. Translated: CASSPQQGAPEAFF.

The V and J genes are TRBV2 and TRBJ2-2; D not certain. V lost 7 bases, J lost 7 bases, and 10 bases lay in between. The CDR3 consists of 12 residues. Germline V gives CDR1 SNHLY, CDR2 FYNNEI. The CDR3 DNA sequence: TGTGCCAGCACCATCAGCATCGGGGAGCTGTTTTTT. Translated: CASTISIGELFF.

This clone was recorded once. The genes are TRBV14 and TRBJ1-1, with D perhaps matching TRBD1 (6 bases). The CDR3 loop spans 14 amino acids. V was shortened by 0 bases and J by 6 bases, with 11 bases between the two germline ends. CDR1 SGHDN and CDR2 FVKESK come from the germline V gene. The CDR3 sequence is CASSQEPGESEAFF. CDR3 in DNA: TGTGCCAGCAGCCAAGAACCAGGGGAGTCTGAAGCTTTCTTT.

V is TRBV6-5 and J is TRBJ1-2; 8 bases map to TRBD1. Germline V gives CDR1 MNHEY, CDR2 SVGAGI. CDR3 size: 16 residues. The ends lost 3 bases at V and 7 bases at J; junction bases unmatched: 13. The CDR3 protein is CASSYGQGAAPGGYTF. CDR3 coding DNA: TGTGCCAGCAGTTATGGCCAGGGGGCGGCACCGGGTGGCTACACCTTC.

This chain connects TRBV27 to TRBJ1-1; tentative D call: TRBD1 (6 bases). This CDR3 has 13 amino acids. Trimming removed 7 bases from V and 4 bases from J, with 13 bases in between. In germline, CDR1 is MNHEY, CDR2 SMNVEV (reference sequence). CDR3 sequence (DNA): TGTGCCAGCAAAGGGGGAGTCGGCACTGAAGCTTTCTTT. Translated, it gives CASKGGVGTEAFF.

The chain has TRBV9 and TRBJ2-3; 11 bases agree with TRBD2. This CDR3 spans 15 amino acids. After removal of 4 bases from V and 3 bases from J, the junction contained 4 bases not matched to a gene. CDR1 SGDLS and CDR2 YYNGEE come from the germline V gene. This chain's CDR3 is CASSLLAGGTDTQYF. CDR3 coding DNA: TGTGCCAGCAGCCTTTTAGCGGGGGGGACAGATACGCAGTATTTT. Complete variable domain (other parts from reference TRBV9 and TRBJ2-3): DSGVTQTPKHLITATGQRVTLRCSPRSGDLSVYWYQQSLDQGLQFLIQYYNGEERAKGNILERFSAQQFPDLHSELNLSSLELGDSALYFCASSLLAGGTDTQYFGPGTRLTVL.

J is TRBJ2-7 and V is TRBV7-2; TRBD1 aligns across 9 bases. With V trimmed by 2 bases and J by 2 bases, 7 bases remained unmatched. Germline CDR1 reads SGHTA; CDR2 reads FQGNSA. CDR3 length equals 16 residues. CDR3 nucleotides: TGTGCCAGCAGCTTAAGGGGACAGGGTACCGCCTACGAGCAGTACTTC. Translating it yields CASSLRGQGTAYEQYF.

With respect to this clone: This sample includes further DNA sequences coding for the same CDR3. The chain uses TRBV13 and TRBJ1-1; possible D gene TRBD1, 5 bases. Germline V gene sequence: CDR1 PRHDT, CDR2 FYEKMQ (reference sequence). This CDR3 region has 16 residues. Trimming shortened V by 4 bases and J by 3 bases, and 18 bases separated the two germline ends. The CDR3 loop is CASSSEQVGSDTEAFF. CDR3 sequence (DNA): TGTGCCAGCAGCTCGGAACAGGTGGGTTCGGACACTGAAGCTTTCTTT.

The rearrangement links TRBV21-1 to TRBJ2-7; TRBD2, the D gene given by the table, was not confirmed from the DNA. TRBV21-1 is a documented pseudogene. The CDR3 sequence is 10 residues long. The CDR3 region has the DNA TGTGCCAGCAGCATAGACGAGCAGTACTTC. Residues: CASSIDEQYF.

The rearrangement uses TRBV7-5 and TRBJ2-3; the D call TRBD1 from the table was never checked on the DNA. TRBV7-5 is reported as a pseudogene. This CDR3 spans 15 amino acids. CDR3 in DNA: TGTGTCAGAAGCGTGACCGGGACAGGGGCAGATACGCAGTATTTT. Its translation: CVRSVTGTGADTQYF.

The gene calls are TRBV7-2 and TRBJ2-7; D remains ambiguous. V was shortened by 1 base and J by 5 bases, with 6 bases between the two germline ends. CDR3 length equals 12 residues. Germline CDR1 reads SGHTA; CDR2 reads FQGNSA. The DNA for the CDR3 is TGTGCCAGCAGCTTAGGGCAGGACGAGCAGTACTTC. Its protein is CASSLGQDEQYF. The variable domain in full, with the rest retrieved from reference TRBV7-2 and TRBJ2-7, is GAGVSQSPSNKVTEKGKDVELRCDPISGHTALYWYRQSLGQGLEFLIYFQGNSAPDKSGLPSDRFSAERTGGSVSTLTIQRTQQEDSAVYLCASSLGQDEQYFGPGTRLTVT.

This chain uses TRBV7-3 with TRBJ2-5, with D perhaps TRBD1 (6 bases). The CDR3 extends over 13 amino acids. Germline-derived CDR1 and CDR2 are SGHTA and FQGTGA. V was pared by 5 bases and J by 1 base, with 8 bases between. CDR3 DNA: TGTGCCAGCAGCATGGACAGCCAAGAGACCCAGTACTTC. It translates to CASSMDSQETQYF.

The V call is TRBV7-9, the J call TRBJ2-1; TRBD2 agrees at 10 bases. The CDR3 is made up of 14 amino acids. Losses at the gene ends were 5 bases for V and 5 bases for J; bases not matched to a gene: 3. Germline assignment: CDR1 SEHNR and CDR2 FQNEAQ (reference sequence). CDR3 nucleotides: TGTGCCAGCAGCCCCCTAGCGGGGGACAATGAGCAGTTCTTC. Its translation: CASSPLAGDNEQFF.

This CDR3 is CASSPSGGASDTQYF. The CDR3 nucleotides are TGCGCCAGCAGTCCTAGCGGGGGGGCGAGTGATACGCAGTATTTT. The chain has TRBV4-1 and TRBJ2-3; the match to TRBD2 covers 12 bases. Germline CDR1 reads MGHRA; CDR2 reads YSYEKL. The CDR3 consists of 15 residues. V shed 6 bases, J shed 6 bases, and the junction held 7 bases outside the gene matches.

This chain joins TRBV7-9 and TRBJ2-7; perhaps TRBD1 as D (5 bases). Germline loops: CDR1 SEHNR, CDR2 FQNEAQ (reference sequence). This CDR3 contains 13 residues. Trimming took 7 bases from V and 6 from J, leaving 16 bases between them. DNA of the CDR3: TGTGCCAGCACCGGACAAGGGGTAGGCGAGCAGTACTTC. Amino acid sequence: CASTGQGVGEQYF.

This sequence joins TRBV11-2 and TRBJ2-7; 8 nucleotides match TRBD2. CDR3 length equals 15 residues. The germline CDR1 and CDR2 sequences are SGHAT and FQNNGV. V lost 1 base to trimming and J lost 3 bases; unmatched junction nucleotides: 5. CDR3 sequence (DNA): TGTGCCAGCAGCTTAGTCGGGGGGGGTTACTACGAGCAGTACTTC. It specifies CASSLVGGGYYEQYF.

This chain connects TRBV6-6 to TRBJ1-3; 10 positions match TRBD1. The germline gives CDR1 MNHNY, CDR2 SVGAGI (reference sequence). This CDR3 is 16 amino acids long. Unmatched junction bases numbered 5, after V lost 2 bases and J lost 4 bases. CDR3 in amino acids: CASSYAGQGFGNTIYF. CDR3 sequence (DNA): TGTGCCAGCAGTTACGCGGGACAGGGGTTCGGAAACACCATATATTTT.

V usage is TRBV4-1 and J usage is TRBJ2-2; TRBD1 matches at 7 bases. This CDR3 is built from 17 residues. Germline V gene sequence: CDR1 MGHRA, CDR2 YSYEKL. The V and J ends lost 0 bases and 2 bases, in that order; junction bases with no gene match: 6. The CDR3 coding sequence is TGCGCCAGCAGCCAAGAAGACAGGGCCTTTAACACCGGGGAGCTGTTTTTT. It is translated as CASSQEDRAFNTGELFF.

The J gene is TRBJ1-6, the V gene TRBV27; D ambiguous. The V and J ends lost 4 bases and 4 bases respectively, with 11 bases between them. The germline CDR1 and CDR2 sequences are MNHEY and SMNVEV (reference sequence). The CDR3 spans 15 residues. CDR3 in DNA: TGTGCCAGCAGTTCCCCGAGTGAATATAATTCACCCCTCCACTTT. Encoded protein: CASSSPSEYNSPLHF.

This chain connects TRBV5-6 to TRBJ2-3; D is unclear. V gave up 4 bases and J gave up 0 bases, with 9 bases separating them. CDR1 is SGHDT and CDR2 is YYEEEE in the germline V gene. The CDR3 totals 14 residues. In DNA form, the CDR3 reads TGTGCCAGCAGCGAACTCGACAGCACAGATACGCAGTATTTT. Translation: CASSELDSTDTQYF.

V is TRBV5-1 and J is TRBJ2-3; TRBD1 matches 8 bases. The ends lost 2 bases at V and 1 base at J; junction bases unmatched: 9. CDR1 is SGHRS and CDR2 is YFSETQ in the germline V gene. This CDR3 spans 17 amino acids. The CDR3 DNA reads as TGCGCCAGCAGCTTCAACTTGGACAGGGTTGGCACAGATACGCAGTATTTT. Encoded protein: CASSFNLDRVGTDTQYF.

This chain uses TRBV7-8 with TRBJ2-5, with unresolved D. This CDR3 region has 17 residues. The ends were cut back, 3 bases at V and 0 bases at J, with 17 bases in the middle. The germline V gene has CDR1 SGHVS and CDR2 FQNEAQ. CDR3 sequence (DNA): TGTGCCAGCAGCTTTACATTGGCTGCTGGGGACCAAGAGACCCAGTACTTC. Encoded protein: CASSFTLAAGDQETQYF.

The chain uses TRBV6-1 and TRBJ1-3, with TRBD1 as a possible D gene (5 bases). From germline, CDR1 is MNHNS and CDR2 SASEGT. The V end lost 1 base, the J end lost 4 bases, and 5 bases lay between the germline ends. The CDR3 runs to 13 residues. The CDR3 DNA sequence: TGTGCCAGCAGTGAAGGACAGGGAAACACCATATATTTT. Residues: CASSEGQGNTIYF.

The CDR3 protein is CASSLGLGPAYNEQFF. The CDR3 bases are TGCGCCAGCAGCTTGGGTCTCGGGCCAGCCTACAATGAGCAGTTCTTC. The gene calls are TRBV5-1 and TRBJ2-1; D is unresolved. V was clipped by 0 bases and J by 2 bases, with 12 bases between them. The germline CDR1 and CDR2 sequences are SGHRS and YFSETQ. The CDR3 is 16 amino acids.

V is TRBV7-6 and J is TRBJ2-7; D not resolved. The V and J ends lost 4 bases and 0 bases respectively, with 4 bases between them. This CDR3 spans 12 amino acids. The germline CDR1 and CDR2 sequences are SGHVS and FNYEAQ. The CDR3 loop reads CASSSSSYEQYF. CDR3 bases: TGTGCCAGCAGCTCGTCCTCCTACGAGCAGTACTTC.

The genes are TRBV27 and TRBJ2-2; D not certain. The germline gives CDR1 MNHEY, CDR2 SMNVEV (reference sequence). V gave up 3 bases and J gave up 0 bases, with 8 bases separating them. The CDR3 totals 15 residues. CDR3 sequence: CASSFSHSNTGELFF. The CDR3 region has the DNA TGTGCCAGCAGTTTTAGTCACTCGAACACCGGGGAGCTGTTTTTT.

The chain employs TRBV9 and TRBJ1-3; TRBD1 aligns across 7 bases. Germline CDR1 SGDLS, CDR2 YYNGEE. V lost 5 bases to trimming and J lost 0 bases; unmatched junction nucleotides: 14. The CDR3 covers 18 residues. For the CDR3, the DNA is TGTGCCAGCAGTTACTCGGGGACAGCCTATAGCTCTGGAAACACCATATATTTT. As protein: CASSYSGTAYSSGNTIYF.

The CDR3 nucleotides read TGTGCCAGCACCAGCACAGATACGCAGTATTTT. It specifies CASTSTDTQYF. V is TRBV28 and J is TRBJ2-3, with D unclear. Deletions cut 7 bases from V and 0 bases from J, with 2 bases between. Germline-derived CDR1 and CDR2 are MDHEN and SYDVKM. CDR3 size: 11 residues.

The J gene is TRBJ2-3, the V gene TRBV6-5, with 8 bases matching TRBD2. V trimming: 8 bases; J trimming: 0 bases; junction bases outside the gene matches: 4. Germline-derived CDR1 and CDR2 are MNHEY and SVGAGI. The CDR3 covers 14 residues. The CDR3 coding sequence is TGTGCCAGCTCGGGAGGGCGGAGCACAGATACGCAGTATTTT. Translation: CASSGGRSTDTQYF.

The CDR3, as DNA: TGTGCCAGCAGCTCAAGTCAGGCCCAGGGCTTGAACACTGAAGCTTTCTTT. Its translation is CASSSSQAQGLNTEAFF. The gene calls are TRBV7-9 and TRBJ1-1; tentative D call: TRBD1 (5 bases). Trimming took off 4 bases at V and 0 bases at J, with 18 bases between the two ends. Germline assignment: CDR1 SEHNR and CDR2 FQNEAQ (reference sequence). The CDR3 has 17 residues.

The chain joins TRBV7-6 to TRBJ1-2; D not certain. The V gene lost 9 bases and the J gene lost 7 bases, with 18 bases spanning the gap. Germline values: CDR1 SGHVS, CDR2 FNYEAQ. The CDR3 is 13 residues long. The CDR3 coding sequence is TGTGCCAGTAAAGGACCGTTAGAAGTTGGCTACACCTTC. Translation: CASKGPLEVGYTF.

The DNA of the CDR3 is TGTGCCAGCAGCCCAGACTTCCCCGAAAGGAACACCGGGGAGCTGTTTTTT. Protein product: CASSPDFPERNTGELFF. V usage is TRBV11-2 and J usage is TRBJ2-2; D uncertain. Germline V CDR1 and CDR2: SGHAT, FQNNGV. The ends were cut back, 5 bases at V and 1 base at J, with 17 bases in the middle. The CDR3 length is 17 residues.